This T cell receptor beta chain was observed in a study of memory CD4+ T cells and cytomegalovirus serostatus. Assay used: immunoSEQ multiplex PCR; TCRdb lists only in-frame clones, some missing. The sample consists of around 53,000 clones, around 83% of them appearing once. The sort gate was single viable CD3+CD4+CD8-CD45RO+ cells for memory CD4+ T cells. The receptor's source is an adult in good health and CMV-seropositive. Sequencing was carried out using memory CD4+ T cells from blood.

CDR3 amino acids: CASSQEETVNYGYTF. For the CDR3, the DNA is TGTGCCAGCAGCCAAGAGGAGACTGTGAACTATGGCTACACCTTC. The chain carries TRBV4-2 and TRBJ1-2; D is ambiguous. Germline assignment: CDR1 LGHNA and CDR2 YNFKEQ. The V end was cut by 0 bases, the J end by 2 bases, with 10 bases between. The CDR3 is made up of 15 amino acids.